This passage covers 27 T cell receptor beta chains from one sample sequenced in a study of blood T cell repertoires in COVID-19. Assay used: immunoSEQ multiplex PCR; TCRdb lists only in-frame clones, some missing. The repertoire holds about 430,000 clones, with roughly 84% as singletons. The sample was PBMCs or T cells enriched from blood (not recorded which). The receptors were sampled from a woman aged 18-29 years who had been exposed to COVID-19.

This clone was detected once. The chain couples TRBV18 to TRBJ1-5; the D is unclear. This CDR3 is 15 amino acids long. The germline V gene has CDR1 KGHSH and CDR2 LQKENI. The V gene lost 4 bases and the J gene lost 3 bases, with 13 bases spanning the gap. The CDR3, as DNA: TGTGCCAGCTCACGGGAGAAGGGCTACAATCAGCCCCAGCATTTT. Translating it yields CASSREKGYNQPQHF.

The chain carries TRBV7-8 and TRBJ1-6; the D gene is possibly TRBD1 (6 bases). CDR1 is SGHVS and CDR2 is FQNEAQ in the germline V gene. V was cut by 5 bases and J by 7 bases, with 24 bases left in between. The CDR3 is 18 amino acids. The CDR3, as DNA: TGTGCCAGCAGCCCTTTCTTGGACAGCAAGCCGGGAAATTCACCCCTCCACTTT. Residues: CASSPFLDSKPGNSPLHF.

In this sample, this clone turned up once. V is TRBV5-6 and J is TRBJ1-4; D gene uncertain. Germline CDR1 is SGHDT and CDR2 is YYEEEE. CDR3 size: 15 residues. V was pared by 0 bases and J by 4 bases, with 10 bases between. The CDR3, as DNA: TGTGCCAGCAGCTTGGGGACGGGGAGTAATGAAAAACTGTTTTTT. Translating gives CASSLGTGSNEKLFF.

The genes are TRBV2 and TRBJ2-7, with D possibly being TRBD2 (6 bases). Germline CDR1 and CDR2: SNHLY and FYNNEI. Between the trimmed V and J ends, which lost 7 bases and 2 bases, there was a span of 12 bases. This CDR3 has 13 residues. CDR3 sequence (DNA): TGTGCCAGCACCCCGGGACTCCCCTACGAGCAGTACTTC. It yields the protein CASTPGLPYEQYF.

This clone was counted a single time. The genes are TRBV5-4 and TRBJ2-1; 10 bases match TRBD1. Per germline, CDR1 SGHNT and CDR2 YYREEE (reference sequence). V lost 2 bases to trimming and J lost 14 bases; unmatched junction nucleotides: 4. This CDR3 has 12 residues. This CDR3 is CASSFGTGVKFF. CDR3 DNA: TGTGCCAGCAGCTTCGGGACAGGGGTTAAGTTCTTC.

The J gene is TRBJ1-5, the V gene TRBV18; D is perhaps TRBD1 (6 bases). V was pared by 11 bases and J by 7 bases, with 21 bases between. In germline, CDR1 is KGHSH, CDR2 LQKENI. The CDR3 has 14 residues. This CDR3 reads CAGLRGSVGQPQHF. The CDR3 bases are TGTGCCGGTCTAAGGGGGAGCGTCGGCCAGCCCCAGCATTTT.

This clone was picked up one time. The chain joins TRBV25-1 to TRBJ1-2; 8 positions agree with TRBD1. V dropped 3 bases and J dropped 8; count of bases not matched to a gene: 5. This CDR3 is built from 13 residues. Germline CDR1 and CDR2: MGHDK and SYGVNS. The CDR3, as DNA: TGTGCCAGCAGTGATAGGACAGGGCGAGGCTACACCTTC. Encoded protein: CASSDRTGRGYTF.

This chain joins TRBV10-2 and TRBJ1-1, with TRBD1 matching 8 bases. The CDR3 extends over 13 amino acids. V lost 7 bases to trimming and J lost 7 bases; unmatched junction nucleotides: 8. From germline, CDR1 is WSHSY and CDR2 SAAADI. The CDR3 region is CASTIGQGVEAFF. The CDR3, as DNA: TGCGCCAGCACCATAGGACAGGGCGTTGAAGCTTTCTTT.

This clone was picked up a small number of times. V usage is TRBV5-6 and J usage is TRBJ2-2; 9 bases agree with TRBD1. The V gene end was trimmed by 4 bases and the J gene end by 5 bases; junction bases not matched to a gene: 6. Germline CDR1 is SGHDT and CDR2 is YYEEEE. There are 15 residues in the CDR3. The CDR3 sequence: CASSLQGARTGELFF. For the CDR3, the DNA is TGTGCCAGCAGCCTACAGGGGGCGAGGACCGGGGAGCTGTTTTTT.

Note on this clone: At one of its ends the junction is not consistent with the germline gene, which may arise from a read error. V and J are TRBV11-3 and TRBJ1-1; no reliable D call. The CDR3 consists of 13 residues. Per germline, CDR1 SGHNT and CDR2 YENEEA. The CDR3 DNA follows: TGTGCCAGCAGCTTACGAGGGAACGCTGAAGCTTTCTTT. This gives the protein CASSLRGNAEAFF.

The chain recombines TRBV5-4 with TRBJ2-5; D is possibly TRBD1 (6 bases). This CDR3 contains 15 residues. Germline V CDR1 and CDR2: SGHNT, YYREEE (reference sequence). Trimming took off 0 bases at V and 4 bases at J, with 13 bases between the two ends. This chain's CDR3 is CASSLAGASGETQYF. For the CDR3, the DNA is TGTGCCAGCAGCTTGGCAGGGGCCTCGGGAGAGACCCAGTACTTC.

This chain joins TRBV28 and TRBJ2-5, with TRBD2 identical over 10 bases. Germline V gene sequence: CDR1 MDHEN, CDR2 SYDVKM. This CDR3 region has 16 residues. V lost 4 bases to trimming and J lost 9 bases; unmatched junction nucleotides: 14. The chain's CDR3 is CASSWGGLAVKGAQYF. CDR3 DNA: TGTGCCAGCAGTTGGGGCGGACTAGCGGTAAAAGGGGCCCAGTACTTC.

The V and J genes are TRBV11-2 and TRBJ2-3, with D perhaps matching TRBD1 (6 bases). V lost 7 bases to trimming and J lost 4 bases, with 15 bases between them. This CDR3 is 14 amino acids long. Germline CDR1 and CDR2: SGHAT and FQNNGV. The CDR3 nucleotides are TGTGCCAGCACCGAGCAAGAGGGGGCAGATACGCAGTATTTT. Its protein product is CASTEQEGADTQYF. Complete variable domain (other parts from reference TRBV11-2 and TRBJ2-3): EAGVAQSPRYKIIEKRQSVAFWCNPISGHATLYWYQQILGQGPKLLIQFQNNGVVDDSQLPKDRFSAERLKGVDSTLKIQPAKLEDSAVYLCASTEQEGADTQYFGPGTRLTVL.

V usage is TRBV7-6 and J usage is TRBJ1-6, with TRBD1 matching 9 bases. The CDR3 loop spans 15 amino acids. V trimming: 5 bases; J trimming: 7 bases; junction bases outside the gene matches: 6. Germline-derived CDR1 and CDR2 are SGHVS and FNYEAQ. CDR3 sequence reads: CASSRTGEANSPLHF. As DNA, the CDR3 is TGTGCCAGCAGCCGGACAGGGGAGGCAAATTCACCCCTCCACTTT.

This chain uses TRBV20-1 with TRBJ2-1; D not certain. Per germline, CDR1 DFQATT and CDR2 SNEGSKA (reference sequence). The CDR3 is made up of 14 amino acids. The V end was cut by 3 bases, the J end by 9 bases, with 18 bases between. CDR3 loop: CSASIPSPTREQFF. CDR3 nucleotides: TGCAGTGCTAGTATCCCCTCTCCCACGCGTGAGCAGTTCTTC.

This clone was recorded once. The chain links TRBV5-6 to TRBJ2-1; D call uncertain. The CDR3 has 14 amino acids. Germline CDR1 reads SGHDT; CDR2 reads YYEEEE. Trimming took off 2 bases at V and 0 bases at J, with 6 bases between the two ends. DNA for the CDR3: TGTGCCAGCAGCTTCGGGTACTCCTACAATGAGCAGTTCTTC. Its protein product is CASSFGYSYNEQFF.

V usage is TRBV7-9 and J usage is TRBJ1-6; no definite D call. Trimming left V 1 base short and J 0 bases short, with 13 bases between. Germline V gene sequence: CDR1 SEHNR, CDR2 FQNEAQ (reference sequence). There are 18 residues in the CDR3. CDR3 in DNA: TGTGCCAGCAGCTTAGTAGTCGGGAGAAGCTCCTATAATTCACCCCTCCACTTT. Its protein product is CASSLVVGRSSYNSPLHF. Full variable domain (outside the CDR3, taken from reference TRBV7-9 and TRBJ1-6): DTGVSQNPRHKITKRGQNVTFRCDPISEHNRLYWYRQTLGQGPEFLTYFQNEAQLEKSRLLSDRFSAERPKGSFSTLEIQRTEQGDSAMYLCASSLVVGRSSYNSPLHFGNGTRLTVT.

This chain uses TRBV21-1 with TRBJ1-4; TRBD1, as called in the table, went unchecked against the DNA. TRBV21-1 is reported as a pseudogene. The CDR3 is 14 residues long. The DNA for the CDR3 is TGTGCCAGCAGCACCCGGGACAGGGACGAAAAACTGTTTTTT. Protein product: CASSTRDRDEKLFF.

The V call is TRBV5-6, the J call TRBJ1-6, with 8 positions matching TRBD1. Germline CDR1 SGHDT, CDR2 YYEEEE. The CDR3 loop spans 14 amino acids. Losses at the gene ends were 5 bases for V and 10 bases for J; bases not matched to a gene: 8. In nucleotides, the CDR3 is TGTGCCAGCAGGCGGGGACAGGTTGTGTCACCCCTCCACTTT. Protein: CASRRGQVVSPLHF.

This chain connects TRBV18 to TRBJ2-5; TRBD1 is a possible D gene (6 bases). V was clipped by 3 bases and J by 1 base, with 6 bases between them. The CDR3 covers 13 residues. Germline assignment: CDR1 KGHSH and CDR2 LQKENI. CDR3 loop: CASSPTGQETQYF. The CDR3 DNA sequence: TGTGCCAGCTCACCGACAGGCCAAGAGACCCAGTACTTC.

The V gene is TRBV19, the J gene TRBJ1-6, with TRBD1 matching over 8 bases. Germline trimming cut 5 bases from V and 3 bases from J; bases unmatched to any gene: 9. This CDR3 has 17 residues. Germline CDR1 and CDR2: LNHDA and SQIVND (reference sequence). CDR3 sequence reads: CASSPKTGDLYNSPLHF. CDR3 in DNA: TGTGCCAGTAGTCCGAAGACAGGGGACCTCTATAATTCACCCCTCCACTTT.

This clone came up a few times. The chain recombines TRBV7-9 with TRBJ1-6; a possible D gene is TRBD1 (5 bases). The germline V gene encodes CDR1 SEHNR and CDR2 FQNEAQ (reference sequence). This CDR3 contains 16 residues. Trimming took 5 bases from V and 0 from J, leaving 11 bases between them. The CDR3 nucleotides read TGTGCCAGCAGCCTTGGGGGGAGCTCCTATAATTCACCCCTCCACTTT. Translation gives CASSLGGSSYNSPLHF.

The V and J genes are TRBV28 and TRBJ1-4; the D is unclear. This CDR3 region has 15 residues. CDR1 and CDR2 from the germline V gene are MDHEN and SYDVKM. The V gene lost 6 bases and the J gene lost 0 bases, with 11 bases spanning the gap. In nucleotides, the CDR3 is TGTGCCAGCAGCTCCGCGGCTGCAACTAATGAAAAACTGTTTTTT. Amino acids: CASSSAAATNEKLFF.

This chain links TRBV3-1 (or the pseudogene TRBV3-2) with TRBJ2-3; no clear D. V lost 1 base to trimming and J lost 0 bases, with 11 bases between them. In germline, CDR1 is LGHDT, CDR2 YNNKEL (reference sequence). The CDR3 has 16 residues. The CDR3 sequence is CASSQVIGPSTDTQYF. CDR3 nucleotide sequence: TGTGCCAGCAGCCAAGTAATTGGGCCTAGCACAGATACGCAGTATTTT.

The genes are TRBV27 and TRBJ1-5; D is possibly TRBD1 (5 bases). V was trimmed by 3 bases and J by 0 bases, leaving 9 bases between them. CDR3 length equals 15 residues. CDR1 MNHEY and CDR2 SMNVEV come from the germline V gene (reference sequence). The CDR3 loop is CASSFGGYSNQPQHF. The CDR3 coding sequence is TGTGCCAGCAGTTTTGGGGGGTATAGCAATCAGCCCCAGCATTTT.

The chain links TRBV4-2 to TRBJ2-3; TRBD2 matches 10 bases. CDR1 LGHNA and CDR2 YNFKEQ come from the germline V gene. The junction had 15 bases not matched to a gene; V was cut back by 4 bases and J by 5 bases. The CDR3 loop spans 18 amino acids. In DNA form, the CDR3 reads TGTGCCAGCAGCCCTCGAGGTAGCGGGAGGCTTAATAGAGATACGCAGTATTTT. Translation: CASSPRGSGRLNRDTQYF.

The chain links TRBV28 to TRBJ2-2; tentative D call: TRBD1 (5 bases). In germline, CDR1 is MDHEN, CDR2 SYDVKM. V was shortened by 10 bases and J by 6 bases, with 9 bases between the two germline ends. The CDR3 sequence is 11 residues long. CDR3 loop: CATAGPGELFF. Here the CDR3 DNA reads TGTGCCACCGCAGGGCCCGGGGAGCTGTTTTTT. The full variable domain, completed using reference TRBV28 and TRBJ2-2, is DVKVTQSSRYLVKRTGEKVFLECVQDMDHENMFWYRQDPGLGLRLIYFSYDVKMKEKGDIPEGYSVSREKKERFSLILESASTNQTSMYLCATAGPGELFFGEGSRLTVL.